A selection of T cell receptor beta chains follows, all from one sample in a study of blood T cell repertoires in COVID-19. Only in-frame clones appear in the TCRdb table, and some are missing; sequencing was by immunoSEQ multiplex PCR. The profile shows 100,000 to 150,000 clones, roughly 87% of them singletons. Sequencing input: peripheral blood. These receptors all stem from a man older than 75 with active or convalescent COVID-19. CDR3s include the opening cysteine and the closing phenylalanine or tryptophan. The order of the fields is clone size, D gene, J gene, V gene, CDR3 protein, CDR3 DNA. A D gene is named only where the DNA matches it firmly. Size is omitted from some rows. Given values are once, few, many or a class for expanded clones.

size: .; D: TRBD1; J: TRBJ1-2; V: TRBV5-6; CDR3: CASSPPGQGALVYGYTF; DNA: TGTGCCAGCAGCCCGCCGGGACAGGGGGCGTTAGTCTATGGCTACACCTTC
size: .; D: TRBD1; J: TRBJ1-5; V: TRBV19; CDR3: CASRGTGNNQPQHF; DNA: TGTGCCAGTAGGGGGACAGGGAACAATCAGCCCCAGCATTTT
size: .; D: .; J: TRBJ2-4; V: TRBV7-2; CDR3: CASSLQILAKNIQYF; DNA: TGTGCCAGCAGCTTACAGATTCTAGCCAAAAACATTCAGTACTTC
size: .; D: TRBD1; J: TRBJ1-2; V: TRBV7-9; CDR3: CASSFGQGVYLDGYTF; DNA: TGTGCCAGCAGCTTCGGCCAGGGGGTCTATTTGGATGGCTACACCTTC
size: .; D: .; J: TRBJ2-7; V: TRBV2; CDR3: CASSEAADEQYF; DNA: TGTGCCAGCAGTGAAGCGGCGGACGAGCAGTACTTC
size: .; D: .; J: TRBJ2-3; V: TRBV7-3; CDR3: CASSLYPGGTDTQYF; DNA: TGTGCCAGCAGCTTATATCCAGGGGGCACAGATACGCAGTATTTT
size: .; D: .; J: TRBJ1-4; V: TRBV28; CDR3: CASSVTGSNEKLFF; DNA: TGTGCCAGCTCGGTTACAGGTTCTAATGAAAAACTGTTTTTT
size: .; D: TRBD1; J: TRBJ1-6; V: TRBV28; CDR3: CASSPTSGQEASPLHF; DNA: TGTGCCAGCAGTCCTACCTCAGGACAGGAGGCTTCACCCCTCCACTTT
size: .; D: TRBD1; J: TRBJ2-1; V: TRBV2; CDR3: CATNRDRAGNEQFF; DNA: TGTGCCACCAACCGGGACAGGGCGGGGAATGAGCAGTTCTTC
size: .; D: TRBD2; J: TRBJ2-5; V: TRBV30; CDR3: CAWSVGAGGFVIETQYF; DNA: TGTGCCTGGAGTGTAGGAGCGGGGGGTTTCGTCATTGAGACCCAGTACTTC
size: .; D: .; J: TRBJ2-7; V: TRBV15; CDR3: CATSRANGDEQYF; DNA: TGTGCCACCAGCAGAGCAAACGGGGACGAGCAGTACTTC
size: .; D: TRBD2; J: TRBJ2-7; V: TRBV7-8; CDR3: CASSFLGGRFYEQYF; DNA: TGTGCCAGCAGCTTCTTGGGCGGGAGGTTCTACGAGCAGTACTTC
size: .; D: .; J: TRBJ1-3; V: TRBV6-1; CDR3: CASSEGRGNTIYF; DNA: TGTGCCAGCAGTGAAGGCAGGGGAAACACCATATATTTT
size: .; D: .; J: TRBJ2-2; V: TRBV19; CDR3: CASSIRGYNTGELFF; DNA: TGTGCCAGTAGTATTAGGGGGTATAACACCGGGGAGCTGTTTTTT
size: .; D: TRBD1; J: TRBJ2-3; V: TRBV5-1; CDR3: CASSLQGSTDTQYF; DNA: TGCGCCAGCAGCTTACAGGGGAGCACAGATACGCAGTATTTT
size: .; D: .; J: TRBJ2-7; V: TRBV6-5; CDR3: CASSYNVRHSEQYF; DNA: TGTGCCAGCAGTTACAACGTCAGACATTCCGAGCAGTACTTC
size: .; D: TRBD1; J: TRBJ1-3; V: TRBV4-1; CDR3: CASSPNPGQGLGNTIYF; DNA: TGCGCCAGCAGCCCGAACCCGGGACAGGGCCTCGGAAACACCATATATTTT
size: .; D: .; J: TRBJ1-2; V: TRBV2; CDR3: CASSDQANYGYTF; DNA: TGTGCCAGCAGTGATCAGGCCAACTATGGCTACACCTTC
size: once; D: .; J: TRBJ1-6; V: TRBV24-1; CDR3: CATSDSTTGLNSPLHF; DNA: TGTGCCACCAGTGATTCCACGACAGGTCTAAATTCACCCCTCCACTTT
size: once; D: .; J: TRBJ2-3; V: TRBV10-2; CDR3: CASSESNGDTDTQYF; DNA: TGCGCCAGCAGTGAGTCGAACGGGGATACAGATACGCAGTATTTT
size: .; D: TRBD1; J: TRBJ2-5; V: TRBV7-3; CDR3: CASSLNRDSETQYF; DNA: TGTGCCAGCAGCTTAAATCGGGACAGCGAGACCCAGTACTTC
size: .; D: .; J: TRBJ1-4; V: TRBV19; CDR3: CASTAQGAGNEKLFF; DNA: TGTGCCAGTACCGCCCAGGGCGCCGGTAATGAAAAACTGTTTTTT
size: .; D: .; J: TRBJ1-1; V: TRBV5-1; CDR3: CASSSGASTLGTEAFF; DNA: TGCGCCAGCAGCTCAGGGGCGTCAACCCTGGGCACTGAAGCTTTCTTT
size: .; D: .; J: TRBJ1-6; V: TRBV18; CDR3: CASSKTGGGTNSPLHF; DNA: TGTGCCAGCTCCAAGACGGGGGGCGGAACTAATTCACCCCTCCACTTT
size: .; D: .; J: TRBJ2-3; V: TRBV5-1; CDR3: CASSLAGLTRTDTQYF; DNA: TGCGCCAGCAGCTTGGCAGGACTAACCCGCACAGATACGCAGTATTTT
size: .; D: .; J: TRBJ1-6; V: TRBV19; CDR3: CASIPLSRTVYNSPLHF; DNA: TGTGCCAGTATCCCTCTCTCTAGGACAGTCTATAATTCACCCCTCCACTTT
size: .; D: TRBD1; J: TRBJ1-2; V: TRBV28; CDR3: CASSRQGENYGYTF; DNA: TGTGCCAGCAGTCGCCAGGGGGAGAACTATGGCTACACCTTC
size: .; D: .; J: TRBJ1-3; V: TRBV19; CDR3: CASSIVGTSSGNTIYF; DNA: TGTGCCAGTAGTATAGTTGGCACCAGCTCTGGAAACACCATATATTTT
size: .; D: .; J: TRBJ2-3; V: TRBV4-2; CDR3: CASSQGLQGPTDTQYF; DNA: TGTGCCAGCAGCCAAGGGCTACAGGGACCCACAGATACGCAGTATTTT
size: .; D: .; J: TRBJ2-3; V: TRBV6-2/TRBV6-3; CDR3: CASSFPRRASTDTQYF; DNA: TGTGCCAGCAGCTTCCCTAGGCGGGCCAGCACAGATACGCAGTATTTT
size: .; D: .; J: TRBJ2-5; V: TRBV19; CDR3: CASRHRARETQYF; DNA: TGTGCCAGTAGACACAGGGCTAGAGAGACCCAGTACTTC
size: once; D: .; J: TRBJ2-5; V: TRBV2; CDR3: CASSDRGETQYF; DNA: TGTGCCAGCAGTGACAGGGGAGAGACCCAGTACTTC
size: .; D: .; J: TRBJ1-3; V: TRBV3-1/TRBV3-2; CDR3: CASSQDRIAANTIYF; DNA: TGTGCCAGCAGCCAAGATCGTATAGCAGCAAACACCATATATTTT
size: .; D: TRBD1; J: TRBJ1-4; V: TRBV2; CDR3: CASSEVQGIRELFF; DNA: TGTGCCAGCAGTGAAGTACAGGGGATACGGGAACTGTTTTTT
size: .; D: TRBD2; J: TRBJ2-2; V: TRBV7-2; CDR3: CASSLTGGTGELFF; DNA: TGTGCCAGCAGCTTGACGGGGGGTACCGGGGAGCTGTTTTTT
size: .; D: TRBD1; J: TRBJ2-1; V: TRBV4-1; CDR3: CASSQPRDRGKYEQFF; DNA: TGCGCCAGCAGCCAGCCCCGGGACAGGGGAAAGTATGAGCAGTTCTTC
size: .; D: TRBD1; J: TRBJ2-7; V: TRBV4-1; CDR3: CASSQITGTGGYEQYF; DNA: TGCGCCAGCAGCCAAATCACCGGGACAGGGGGCTACGAGCAGTACTTC
size: .; D: TRBD1; J: TRBJ1-4; V: TRBV6-6; CDR3: CASSPGQLTTNEKLFF; DNA: TGTGCCAGCAGTCCGGGACAGCTAACAACTAATGAAAAACTGTTTTTT
size: .; D: TRBD1; J: TRBJ1-1; V: TRBV7-3; CDR3: CASRDRGRSEAFF; DNA: TGTGCCAGCAGGGACAGGGGGCGTTCTGAAGCTTTCTTT
size: .; D: TRBD2; J: TRBJ2-7; V: TRBV7-9; CDR3: CASSISGRVYEQYF; DNA: TGTGCCAGCAGCATTAGCGGGAGAGTCTACGAGCAGTACTTC
size: .; D: .; J: TRBJ1-1; V: TRBV18; CDR3: CASSPPSVANTEAFF; DNA: TGTGCCAGCTCACCACCGTCAGTAGCGAACACTGAAGCTTTCTTT
size: many; D: TRBD1; J: TRBJ1-1; V: TRBV25-1; CDR3: CASSESGGIYRTEAFF; DNA: TGTGCCAGCAGTGAATCAGGGGGGATTTATCGCACTGAAGCTTTCTTT
size: .; D: TRBD2; J: TRBJ2-7; V: TRBV3-1/TRBV3-2; CDR3: CASSQAVAGGYEQYF; DNA: TGTGCCAGCAGCCAAGCTGTAGCGGGGGGCTACGAGCAGTACTTC
size: once; D: .; J: TRBJ1-3; V: TRBV28; CDR3: CASSLGGARGNTIYF; DNA: TGTGCCAGCAGTTTAGGTGGGGCGAGGGGAAACACCATATATTTT
size: .; D: .; J: TRBJ1-2; V: TRBV18; CDR3: CASSPPNRDGYTF; DNA: TGTGCCAGCTCACCACCGAACAGGGATGGCTACACCTTC
size: few; D: .; J: TRBJ1-1; V: TRBV20-1; CDR3: CSASFVMNTEAFF; DNA: TGCAGTGCTAGTTTCGTAATGAACACTGAAGCTTTCTTT
size: .; D: .; J: TRBJ2-1; V: TRBV3-1/TRBV3-2; CDR3: CASSQDLRSGAYNEQFF; DNA: TGTGCCAGCAGCCAGGACCTTAGGAGCGGAGCGTACAATGAGCAGTTCTTC
size: .; D: TRBD1; J: TRBJ1-5; V: TRBV5-1; CDR3: CASSLDPGGQPQHF; DNA: TGCGCCAGCAGCTTGGATCCAGGGGGGCAGCCCCAGCATTTT
size: few; D: .; J: TRBJ1-5; V: TRBV3-1/TRBV3-2; CDR3: CASSQRGGGQPQHF; DNA: TGTGCCAGCAGCCAACGGGGAGGAGGTCAGCCCCAGCATTTT
size: .; D: TRBD2; J: TRBJ2-7; V: TRBV4-3; CDR3: CASSQGTSGRSYEQYF; DNA: TGCGCCAGCAGCCAAGGGACTAGCGGGCGCTCCTACGAGCAGTACTTC
size: .; D: .; J: TRBJ2-3; V: TRBV9; CDR3: CASSVGTAPSTDTQYF; DNA: TGTGCCAGCAGCGTAGGGACAGCTCCTAGCACAGATACGCAGTATTTT
size: .; D: TRBD1; J: TRBJ1-4; V: TRBV30; CDR3: CARQGGNEKLFF; DNA: TGCGCAAGACAGGGTGGTAATGAAAAACTGTTTTTT
size: .; D: .; J: TRBJ1-3; V: TRBV4-1; CDR3: CASSPYRQFSGNTIYF; DNA: TGCGCCAGCAGCCCATACCGACAGTTCTCTGGAAACACCATATATTTT
size: .; D: TRBD1; J: TRBJ1-3; V: TRBV7-2; CDR3: CASSLAPRTGNTIYF; DNA: TGTGCCAGCAGCTTAGCCCCTCGGACAGGGAACACCATATATTTT
size: .; D: TRBD2; J: TRBJ2-5; V: TRBV5-4; CDR3: CASSYVAGGDETQYF; DNA: TGTGCCAGCAGCTACGTAGCGGGGGGGGACGAGACCCAGTACTTC
size: .; D: .; J: TRBJ2-2; V: TRBV9; CDR3: CASSVPGGFLGGELFF; DNA: TGTGCCAGCAGCGTACCCGGCGGGTTTTTAGGTGGGGAGCTGTTTTTT
size: .; D: TRBD1; J: TRBJ1-5; V: TRBV6-6; CDR3: CASSYDRGQSQPQHF; DNA: TGTGCCAGCAGTTACGACAGGGGGCAAAGTCAGCCCCAGCATTTT
size: .; D: .; J: TRBJ2-4; V: TRBV5-1; CDR3: CASSLAAGSAKNIQYF; DNA: TGCGCCAGCAGCTTGGCGGCAGGGTCAGCCAAAAACATTCAGTACTTC
size: .; D: .; J: TRBJ1-1; V: TRBV30; CDR3: CARATVGIQNTEAFF; DNA: TGTGCCCGAGCCACAGTGGGTATCCAGAACACTGAAGCTTTCTTT